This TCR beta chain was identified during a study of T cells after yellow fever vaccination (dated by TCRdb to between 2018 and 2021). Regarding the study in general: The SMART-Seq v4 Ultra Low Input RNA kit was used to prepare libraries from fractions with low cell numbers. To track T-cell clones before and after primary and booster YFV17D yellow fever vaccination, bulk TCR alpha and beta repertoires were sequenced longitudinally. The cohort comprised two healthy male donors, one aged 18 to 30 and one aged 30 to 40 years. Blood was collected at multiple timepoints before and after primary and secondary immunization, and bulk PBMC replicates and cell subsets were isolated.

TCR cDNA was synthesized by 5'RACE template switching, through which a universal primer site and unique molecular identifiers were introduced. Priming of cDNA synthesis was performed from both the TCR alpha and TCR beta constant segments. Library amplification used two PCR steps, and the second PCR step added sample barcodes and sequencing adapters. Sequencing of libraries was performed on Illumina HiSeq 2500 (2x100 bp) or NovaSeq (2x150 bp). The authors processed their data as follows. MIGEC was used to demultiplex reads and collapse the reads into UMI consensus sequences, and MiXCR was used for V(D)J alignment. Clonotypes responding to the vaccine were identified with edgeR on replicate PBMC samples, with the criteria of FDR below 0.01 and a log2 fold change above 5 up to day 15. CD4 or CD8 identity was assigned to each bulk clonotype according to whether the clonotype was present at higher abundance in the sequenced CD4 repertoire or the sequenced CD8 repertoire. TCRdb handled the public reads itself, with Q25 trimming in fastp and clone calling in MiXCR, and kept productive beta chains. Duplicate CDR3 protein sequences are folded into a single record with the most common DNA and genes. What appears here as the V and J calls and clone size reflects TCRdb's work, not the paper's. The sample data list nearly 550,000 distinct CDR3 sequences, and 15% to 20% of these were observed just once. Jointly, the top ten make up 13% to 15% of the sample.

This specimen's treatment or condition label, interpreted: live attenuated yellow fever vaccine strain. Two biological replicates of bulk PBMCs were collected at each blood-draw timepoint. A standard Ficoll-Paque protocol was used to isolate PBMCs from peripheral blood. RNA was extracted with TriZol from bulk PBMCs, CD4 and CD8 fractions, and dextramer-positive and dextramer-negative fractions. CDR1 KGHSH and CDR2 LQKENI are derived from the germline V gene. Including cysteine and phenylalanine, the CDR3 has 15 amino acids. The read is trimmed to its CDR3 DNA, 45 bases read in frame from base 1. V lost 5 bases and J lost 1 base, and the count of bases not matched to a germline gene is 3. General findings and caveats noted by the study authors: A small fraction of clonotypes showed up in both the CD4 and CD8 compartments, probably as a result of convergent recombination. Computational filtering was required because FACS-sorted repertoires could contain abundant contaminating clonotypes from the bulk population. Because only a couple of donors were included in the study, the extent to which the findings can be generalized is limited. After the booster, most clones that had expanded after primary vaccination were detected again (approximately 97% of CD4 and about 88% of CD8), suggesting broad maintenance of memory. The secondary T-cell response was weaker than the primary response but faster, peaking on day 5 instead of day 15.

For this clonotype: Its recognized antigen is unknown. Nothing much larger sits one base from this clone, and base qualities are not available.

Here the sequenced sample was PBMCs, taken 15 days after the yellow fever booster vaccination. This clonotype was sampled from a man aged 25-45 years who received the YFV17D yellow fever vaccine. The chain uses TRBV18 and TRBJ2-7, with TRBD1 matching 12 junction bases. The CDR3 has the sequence CASSSGQGASYEQYF. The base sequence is TGTGCCAGCTCATCGGGACAGGGGGCTTCCTACGAGCAGTACTTC. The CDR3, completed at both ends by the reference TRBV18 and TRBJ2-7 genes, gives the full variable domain NAGVMQNPRHLVRRRGQEARLRCSPMKGHSHVYWYRQLPEEGLKFMVYLQKENIIDESGMPKERFSAEFPKEGPSILRIQQVVRGDSAAYFCASSSGQGASYEQYFGPGTRLTVT.